These 22 T cell receptor beta chains were all obtained from the same sample, sequenced in a study of response to subunit inactivated influenza vaccine. TCRdb independently ran MiXCR on the RT-PCR reads; one entry per CDR3 protein. The sample includes 650,000 to 800,000 distinct CDR3 sequences, more than 11% of them seen just once. Sequencing used PBMCs from blood, obtained 14 to 15 days before vaccination. The receptors were sampled from a man in his forties or fifties who received an inactivated influenza vaccine.

This clonotype came up once. The genes are TRBV6-2 or TRBV6-3 and TRBJ2-1, with TRBD2 matching over 8 bases. The junction had 5 bases not matched to a gene; V was cut back by 2 bases and J by 2 bases. Germline V gene sequence: CDR1 MNHEY, CDR2 SVGEGT. This CDR3 is built from 16 residues. The CDR3 nucleotides read TGTGCCAGCAGTTACGCGGCAGCGGGGGCCTACAATGAGCAGTTCTTC. Its translation is CASSYAAAGAYNEQFF.

Turning to this clonotype: A much larger clone lies a single base off, so this may be a read error. CDR3 sequence reads: CASSQASSQTRRSELYF. The DNA for the CDR3 is TGTGCCAGCAGCCAAGCATCGAGCCAGACTAGGAGATCCGAGCTGTACTTC. This chain joins TRBV3-1 and TRBJ2-7, with a tentative D call TRBD2 (6 bases). Germline lookup yields CDR1 LGHDT and CDR2 YNNKEL (reference sequence). This CDR3 has 17 residues.

This clonotype was recorded a few times. CDR3 in amino acids: CAGGRRANYGYTF. CDR3 DNA: TGTGCCGGGGGACGGAGAGCTAACTATGGCTACACCTTC. The genes are TRBV30 and TRBJ1-2, with D possibly matching TRBD1 (5 bases). Germline lookup yields CDR1 GTSNPN and CDR2 SVGIG (reference sequence). V lost 8 bases to trimming and J lost 0 bases, with 13 bases between them. CDR3 size: 13 residues. The complete variable domain, with remaining parts taken from reference TRBV30 and TRBJ1-2, reads SQTIHQWPATLVQPVGSPLSLECTVEGTSNPNLYWYRQAAGRGLQLLFYSVGIGQISSEVPQNLSASRPQDRQFILSSKKLLLSDSGFYLCAGGRRANYGYTFGSGTRLTVV.

This clonotype was observed many times. The gene calls are TRBV7-2 and TRBJ2-7, with D maybe TRBD2 (5 bases). This CDR3 comprises 13 residues. V dropped 5 bases and J dropped 4 bases, with 12 bases sitting between them. From germline, CDR1 is SGHTA and CDR2 FQGNSA. CDR3 sequence: CASSLRDHYEQYF. In DNA, the CDR3 is TGTGCCAGCAGCCTCCGGGATCATTACGAGCAGTACTTC.

The chain employs TRBV10-2 and TRBJ1-5; no firm D call. Trimming stripped 2 bases from V and 4 bases from J, with 12 bases between. Germline V gene sequence: CDR1 WSHSY, CDR2 SAAADI. CDR3 size: 15 residues. This CDR3 is CASSEVWTENQPQHF. The CDR3 DNA is TGCGCCAGCAGTGAGGTCTGGACGGAGAATCAGCCCCAGCATTTT.

The chain employs TRBV29-1 and TRBJ2-7; tentatively, D is TRBD1 (6 bases). The CDR3 spans 14 residues. The germline V gene has CDR1 SQVTM and CDR2 ANQGSEA. The CDR3 here is CRSSSDRTSYEQYF. The CDR3 region has the DNA TGCCGTAGTTCGAGTGACAGGACCTCCTACGAGCAGTACTTC.

This clonotype was recorded at least ten times. The CDR3 is CASSLDRGYYEQYF. The CDR3 DNA reads as TGTGCCAGCAGCTTAGATCGCGGATATTACGAGCAGTACTTC. The chain has TRBV11-2 and TRBJ2-7; the D is unclear. Trimming took off 0 bases at V and 4 bases at J, with 10 bases between the two ends. Germline V lookup: CDR1 SGHAT, CDR2 FQNNGV. The CDR3 totals 14 residues.

The chain joins TRBV2 to TRBJ2-1; possibly TRBD1 or TRBD2 for D (5 bases each). Germline V gene sequence: CDR1 SNHLY, CDR2 FYNNEI. There are 12 residues in the CDR3. V lost 8 bases to trimming and J lost 5 bases, with 10 bases between them. CDR3 protein: CASGDGHNEQFF. In nucleotides, the CDR3 is TGTGCCAGCGGGGACGGACACAATGAGCAGTTCTTC.

In this sample, this clonotype turned up a few times. This rearrangement joins TRBV15 to TRBJ2-1; no firm D call. CDR1 LNHNV and CDR2 YYDKDF come from the germline V gene (reference sequence). With 0 bases removed from V and 8 bases from J, the gap between germline ends came to 5 bases. This CDR3 spans 12 amino acids. The CDR3 sequence: CATSRDRDEQFF. The CDR3 nucleotides read TGTGCCACCAGCAGAGATAGGGATGAGCAGTTCTTC.

This clonotype came up a few times. The rearrangement links TRBV18 to TRBJ1-6; maybe TRBD1 (6 bases). Trimming removed 4 bases from V and 8 bases from J, with 15 bases in between. Germline V gene sequence: CDR1 KGHSH, CDR2 LQKENI. The CDR3 runs to 15 residues. CDR3 nucleotides: TGTGCCAGCTCACAACAGGGTTCCGAAGATTCACCCCTCCACTTT. Protein: CASSQQGSEDSPLHF.

This clonotype was found many times. The chain employs TRBV29-1 and TRBJ1-4; unclear D gene. CDR3 length equals 14 residues. Trimming cost V 5 bases and J 6 bases, with 16 bases left between them. Germline-derived CDR1 and CDR2 are SQVTM and ANQGSEA. DNA for the CDR3: TGCAGCGTTTTTTATCCAGGTCTGGATGAAAAACTGTTTTTT. This gives the protein CSVFYPGLDEKLFF.

This clonotype was seen many times. The chain joins TRBV29-1 to TRBJ2-3, with a weak D call TRBD1 (6 bases). The germline CDR1 and CDR2 sequences are SQVTM and ANQGSEA. The length of the CDR3 is 12 residues. V was clipped by 7 bases and J by 3 bases, with 11 bases between them. The CDR3 region has the DNA TGCAGCGGTATCAGGGGTACAGATACGCAGTATTTT. Translated, it gives CSGIRGTDTQYF.

The gene calls are TRBV28 and TRBJ2-2; D could derive from TRBD1 or TRBD2 (5 bases each). The germline gives CDR1 MDHEN, CDR2 SYDVKM. Trimming took 2 bases from V and 7 from J, leaving 17 bases between them. The CDR3 covers 16 residues. Written as DNA, the CDR3 is TGTGCCAGCAGTTTAGGGACCTCCAAACACCTCGGGGAGCTGTTTTTT. Its translation: CASSLGTSKHLGELFF.

V usage is TRBV10-3 and J usage is TRBJ2-2; 8 bases agree with TRBD1. The CDR3 length is 18 residues. Per the germline V gene, CDR1 is ENHRY and CDR2 is SYGVKD. V was clipped by 3 bases and J by 5 bases; unmatched bases: 14. The DNA of the CDR3 is TGTGCCATCAGTGACTCGGGACAGGTTCTCCCGGGGACCGGGGAGCTGTTTTTT. As protein: CAISDSGQVLPGTGELFF.

Only a few counts were recorded for this clonotype. V and J are TRBV27 and TRBJ2-5; 9 bases map to TRBD2. V dropped 5 bases and J dropped 4; count of bases not matched to a gene: 26. The CDR3 is 21 residues long. CDR1 and CDR2 from the germline V gene are MNHEY and SMNVEV (reference sequence). DNA for the CDR3: TGTGCCAGCAGTCCTTTTCAGGGGATAGGGGCTAGCGGGAAGGATGGAGAGACCCAGTACTTC. Its translation is CASSPFQGIGASGKDGETQYF.

This clonotype has at least ten counts. The chain employs TRBV29-1 and TRBJ1-5; no clear D. Per the germline V gene, CDR1 is SQVTM and CDR2 is ANQGSEA. The CDR3 covers 12 residues. V was pared by 4 bases and J by 4 bases, with 8 bases between. The CDR3 loop reads CSVGSGNQPQHF. DNA of the CDR3: TGCAGCGTTGGTAGTGGGAATCAGCCCCAGCATTTT.

The chain recombines TRBV5-1 with TRBJ2-1; D is uncertain. Trimming stripped 4 bases from V and 5 bases from J, with 7 bases between. Per the germline V gene, CDR1 is SGHRS and CDR2 is YFSETQ. The CDR3 is 12 amino acids. The CDR3 DNA follows: TGCGCCAGCAGCCAAAGTGACAATGAGCAGTTCTTC. It is translated as CASSQSDNEQFF. The whole variable domain, remainder taken from reference TRBV5-1 and TRBJ2-1, is KAGVTQTPRYLIKTRGQQVTLSCSPISGHRSVSWYQQTPGQGLQFLFEYFSETQRNKGNFPGRFSGRQFSNSRSEMNVSTLELGDSALYLCASSQSDNEQFFGPGTRLTVL.

The chain carries TRBV7-2 and TRBJ1-6; D is perhaps TRBD1 (6 bases). Looked up from germline, CDR1 is SGHTA and CDR2 is FQGNSA. The CDR3 length is 15 residues. Trimming shortened V by 4 bases and J by 7 bases, and 14 bases separated the two germline ends. DNA for the CDR3: TGTGCCAGCAGCTCCTACAGGGCTTGGAATTCACCCCTCCACTTT. Translating it yields CASSSYRAWNSPLHF.

This clonotype was observed a few times. This chain links TRBV5-5 with TRBJ2-1; 14 positions match TRBD2. Germline lookup yields CDR1 SGHKS and CDR2 YYEKEE (reference sequence). V lost 4 bases and J lost 7; bases outside the gene matches: 10. This CDR3 spans 17 amino acids. The CDR3 sequence is CASSTSRLAGGFNEQFF. As DNA, the CDR3 is TGTGCCAGCAGCACAAGTAGACTAGCGGGGGGGTTTAATGAGCAGTTCTTC.

The rearrangement uses TRBV6-5 and TRBJ2-7; D gene uncertain. The CDR3 is 13 amino acids. The germline V and J ends were trimmed by 0 bases and 3 bases, with 6 bases remaining between them. Germline loops: CDR1 MNHEY, CDR2 SVGAGI. The CDR3 region is CASSYSFGYEQYF. DNA for the CDR3: TGTGCCAGCAGTTACTCTTTTGGCTACGAGCAGTACTTC.

This clonotype has a handful of counts. The chain has TRBV6-1 and TRBJ2-5; 7 nucleotides match TRBD1. The CDR3 has 16 amino acids. Germline V gene sequence: CDR1 MNHNS, CDR2 SASEGT. V lost 6 bases, J lost 1 base, and 11 bases stayed unmatched. The CDR3 here is CASSHRQGNIQETQYF. CDR3 coding DNA: TGTGCCAGCAGCCACAGACAGGGAAATATCCAAGAGACCCAGTACTTC.

This clonotype was picked up a small number of times. J is TRBJ2-2 and V is TRBV19; tentative D call: TRBD1 (6 bases). CDR3 length equals 15 residues. Looked up from germline, CDR1 is LNHDA and CDR2 is SQIVND (reference sequence). Trimming took 3 bases from V and 2 from J, leaving 10 bases between them. In DNA form, the CDR3 reads TGTGCCAGTAGTATGGCCAGGGGCAACACCGGGGAGCTGTTTTTT. Translation: CASSMARGNTGELFF.